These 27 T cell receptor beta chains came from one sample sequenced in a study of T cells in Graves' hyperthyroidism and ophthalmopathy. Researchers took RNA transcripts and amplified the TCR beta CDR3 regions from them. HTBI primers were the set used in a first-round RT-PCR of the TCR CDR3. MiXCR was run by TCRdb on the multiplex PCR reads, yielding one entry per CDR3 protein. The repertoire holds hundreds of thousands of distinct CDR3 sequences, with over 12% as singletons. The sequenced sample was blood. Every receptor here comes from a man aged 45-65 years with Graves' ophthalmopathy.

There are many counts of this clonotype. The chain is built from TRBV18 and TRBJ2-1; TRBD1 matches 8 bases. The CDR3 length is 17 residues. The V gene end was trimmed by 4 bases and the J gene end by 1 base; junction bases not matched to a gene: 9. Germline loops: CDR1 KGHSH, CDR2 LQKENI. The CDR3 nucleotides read TGTGCCAGCTCACTCAGGACAGGGATGGGGTCCTACAATGAGCAGTTCTTC. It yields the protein CASSLRTGMGSYNEQFF.

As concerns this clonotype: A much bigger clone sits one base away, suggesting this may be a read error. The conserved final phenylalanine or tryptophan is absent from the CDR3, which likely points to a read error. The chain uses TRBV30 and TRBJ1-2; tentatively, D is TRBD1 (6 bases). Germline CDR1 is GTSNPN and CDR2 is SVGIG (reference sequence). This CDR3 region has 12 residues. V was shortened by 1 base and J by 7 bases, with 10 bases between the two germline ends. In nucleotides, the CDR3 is TGTGCCTGGAGTGCATCAGGGGTTGGCTACACCCTC. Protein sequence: CAWSASGVGYTL.

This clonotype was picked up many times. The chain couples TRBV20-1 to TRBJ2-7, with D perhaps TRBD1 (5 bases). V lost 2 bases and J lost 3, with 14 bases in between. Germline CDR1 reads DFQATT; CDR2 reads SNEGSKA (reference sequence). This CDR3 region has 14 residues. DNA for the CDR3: TGCAGTGCTAGACCGCCCTGGGGCGTCTACGAGCAGTACTTC. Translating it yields CSARPPWGVYEQYF.

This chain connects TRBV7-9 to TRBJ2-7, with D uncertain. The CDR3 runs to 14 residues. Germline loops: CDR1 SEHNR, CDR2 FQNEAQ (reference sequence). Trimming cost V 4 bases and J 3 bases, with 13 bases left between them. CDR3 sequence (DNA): TGTGCCAGCAGCTCCGCCTTATCTAACTACGAGCAGTACTTC. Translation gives CASSSALSNYEQYF.

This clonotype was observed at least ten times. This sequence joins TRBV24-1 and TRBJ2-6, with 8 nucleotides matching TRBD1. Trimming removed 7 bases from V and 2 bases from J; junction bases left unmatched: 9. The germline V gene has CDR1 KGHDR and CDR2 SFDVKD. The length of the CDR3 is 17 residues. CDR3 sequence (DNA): TGTGCCACCAGAGGCCGGGGCAGGGGGCCTGGGGCCAACGTCCTGACTTTC. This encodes CATRGRGRGPGANVLTF.

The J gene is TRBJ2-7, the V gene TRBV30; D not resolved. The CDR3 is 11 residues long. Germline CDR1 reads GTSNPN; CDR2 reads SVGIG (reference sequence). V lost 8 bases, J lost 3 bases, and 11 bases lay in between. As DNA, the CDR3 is TGTGCCGCCACGTTCTTCTACGAGCAGTACTTC. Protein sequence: CAATFFYEQYF. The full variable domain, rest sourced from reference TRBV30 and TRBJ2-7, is SQTIHQWPATLVQPVGSPLSLECTVEGTSNPNLYWYRQAAGRGLQLLFYSVGIGQISSEVPQNLSASRPQDRQFILSSKKLLLSDSGFYLCAATFFYEQYFGPGTRLTVT.

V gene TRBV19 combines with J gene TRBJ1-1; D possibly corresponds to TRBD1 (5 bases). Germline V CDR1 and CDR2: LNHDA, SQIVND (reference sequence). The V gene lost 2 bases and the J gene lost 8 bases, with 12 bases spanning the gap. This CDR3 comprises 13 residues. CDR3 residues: CASSISGNLEAFF. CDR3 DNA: TGTGCCAGTAGTATATCAGGGAACCTCGAAGCTTTCTTT.

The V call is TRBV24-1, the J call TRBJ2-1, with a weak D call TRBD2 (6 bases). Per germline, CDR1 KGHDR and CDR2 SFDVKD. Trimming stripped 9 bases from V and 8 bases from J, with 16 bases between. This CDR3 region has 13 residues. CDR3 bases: TGTGCCACCCGCGGGCCGGGGGAGGATGAGCAGTTCTTC. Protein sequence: CATRGPGEDEQFF.

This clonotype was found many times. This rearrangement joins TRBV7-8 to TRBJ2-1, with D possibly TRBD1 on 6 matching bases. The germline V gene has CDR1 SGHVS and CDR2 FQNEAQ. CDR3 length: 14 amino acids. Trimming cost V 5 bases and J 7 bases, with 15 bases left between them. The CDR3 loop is CASSAGQKTNEQFF. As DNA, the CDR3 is TGTGCCAGCAGCGCCGGACAGAAGACTAATGAGCAGTTCTTC.

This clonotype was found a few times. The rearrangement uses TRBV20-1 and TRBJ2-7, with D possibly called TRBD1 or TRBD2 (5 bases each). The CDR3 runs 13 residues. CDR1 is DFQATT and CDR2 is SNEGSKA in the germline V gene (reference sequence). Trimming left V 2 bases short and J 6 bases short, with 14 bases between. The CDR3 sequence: CSARPGTKGEQYF. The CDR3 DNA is TGCAGTGCTAGACCCGGGACCAAAGGCGAGCAGTACTTC.

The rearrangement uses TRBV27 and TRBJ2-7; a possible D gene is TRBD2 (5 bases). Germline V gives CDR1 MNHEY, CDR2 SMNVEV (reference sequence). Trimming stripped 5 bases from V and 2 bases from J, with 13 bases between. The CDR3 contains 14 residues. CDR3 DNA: TGTGCCAGCAGTCGTTCTAGCCAAACCTACGAGCAGTACTTC. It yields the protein CASSRSSQTYEQYF.

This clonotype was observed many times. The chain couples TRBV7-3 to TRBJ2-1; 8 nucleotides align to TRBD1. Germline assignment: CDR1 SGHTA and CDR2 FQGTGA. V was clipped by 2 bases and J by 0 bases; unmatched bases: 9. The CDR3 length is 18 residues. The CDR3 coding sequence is TGTGCCAGCAGCTTACCTACATACAGGGGGAGCTCCTACAATGAGCAGTTCTTC. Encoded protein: CASSLPTYRGSSYNEQFF.

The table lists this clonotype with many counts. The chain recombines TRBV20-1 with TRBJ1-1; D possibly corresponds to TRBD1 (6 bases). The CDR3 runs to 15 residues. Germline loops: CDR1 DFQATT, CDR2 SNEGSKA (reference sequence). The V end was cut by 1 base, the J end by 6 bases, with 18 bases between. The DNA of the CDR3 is TGCAGTGCTAGAGTGGACAGCGAACTGAGCGCTGAAGCTTTCTTT. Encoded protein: CSARVDSELSAEAFF.

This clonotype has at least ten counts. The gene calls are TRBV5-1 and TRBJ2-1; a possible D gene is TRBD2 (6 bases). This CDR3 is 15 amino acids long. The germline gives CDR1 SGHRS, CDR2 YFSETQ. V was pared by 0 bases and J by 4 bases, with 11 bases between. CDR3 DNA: TGCGCCAGCAGCTTGGCAGTTAGCGGATACAATGAGCAGTTCTTC. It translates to CASSLAVSGYNEQFF.

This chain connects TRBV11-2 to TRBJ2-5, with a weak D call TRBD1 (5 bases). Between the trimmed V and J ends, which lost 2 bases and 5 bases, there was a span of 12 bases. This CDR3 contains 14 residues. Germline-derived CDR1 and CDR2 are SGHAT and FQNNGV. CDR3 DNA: TGTGCCAGCAGCTTAACGATAGGGGCTGAGACCCAGTACTTC. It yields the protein CASSLTIGAETQYF.

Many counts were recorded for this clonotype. The CDR3 reads CASSLDQTRADTQYF. For the CDR3, the DNA is TGCGCCAGCAGCTTGGATCAGACTAGGGCAGATACGCAGTATTTT. The chain joins TRBV5-1 to TRBJ2-3; the D gene is possibly TRBD2 (6 bases). The V and J ends lost 0 bases and 4 bases respectively, with 12 bases between them. The CDR3 contains 15 residues. Germline assignment: CDR1 SGHRS and CDR2 YFSETQ.

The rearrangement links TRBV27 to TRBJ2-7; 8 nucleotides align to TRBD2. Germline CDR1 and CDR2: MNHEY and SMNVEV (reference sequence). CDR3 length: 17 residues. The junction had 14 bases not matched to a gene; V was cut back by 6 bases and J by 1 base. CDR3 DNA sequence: TGTGCCAGCAGACACCGTCAGTCTGCGGGAGGTTCCTACGAGCAGTACTTC. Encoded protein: CASRHRQSAGGSYEQYF.

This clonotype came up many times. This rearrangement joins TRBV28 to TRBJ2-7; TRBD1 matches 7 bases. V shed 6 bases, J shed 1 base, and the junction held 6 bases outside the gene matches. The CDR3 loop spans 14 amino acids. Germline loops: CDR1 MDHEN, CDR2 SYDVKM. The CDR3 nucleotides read TGTGCCAGCAGACATCCGACAGGGTCCTACGAGCAGTACTTC. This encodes CASRHPTGSYEQYF.

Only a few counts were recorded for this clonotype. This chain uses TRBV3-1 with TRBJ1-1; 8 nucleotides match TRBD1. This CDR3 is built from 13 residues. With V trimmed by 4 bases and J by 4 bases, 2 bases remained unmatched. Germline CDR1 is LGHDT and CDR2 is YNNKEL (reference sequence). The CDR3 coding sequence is TGTGCCAGCAGCCCAGGGGGCCCCACTGAAGCTTTCTTT. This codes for CASSPGGPTEAFF. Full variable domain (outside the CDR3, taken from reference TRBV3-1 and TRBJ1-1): DTAVSQTPKYLVTQMGNDKSIKCEQNLGHDTMYWYKQDSKKFLKIMFSYNNKELIINETVPNRFSPKSPDKAHLNLHINSLELGDSAVYFCASSPGGPTEAFFGQGTRLTVV.

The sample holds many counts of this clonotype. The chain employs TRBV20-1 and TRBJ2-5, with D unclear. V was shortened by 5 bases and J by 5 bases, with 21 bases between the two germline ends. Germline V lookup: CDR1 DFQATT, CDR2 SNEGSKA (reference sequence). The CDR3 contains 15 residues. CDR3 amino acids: CSAVRSPVKTETQYF. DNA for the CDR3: TGCAGTGCTGTAAGGTCGCCTGTGAAGACCGAGACCCAGTACTTC.

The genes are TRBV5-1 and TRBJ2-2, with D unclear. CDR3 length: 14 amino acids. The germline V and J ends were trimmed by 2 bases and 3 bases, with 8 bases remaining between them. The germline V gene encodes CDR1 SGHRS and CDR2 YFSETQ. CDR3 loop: CASSLRADTGELFF. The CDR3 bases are TGCGCCAGCAGCTTAAGGGCAGACACCGGGGAGCTGTTTTTT.

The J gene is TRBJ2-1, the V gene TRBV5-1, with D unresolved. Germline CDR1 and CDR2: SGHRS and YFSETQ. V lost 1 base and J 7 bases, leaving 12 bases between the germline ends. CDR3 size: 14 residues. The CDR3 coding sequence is TGCGCCAGCAGCTTGCAAATCACTATTAATGAGCAGTTCTTC. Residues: CASSLQITINEQFF.

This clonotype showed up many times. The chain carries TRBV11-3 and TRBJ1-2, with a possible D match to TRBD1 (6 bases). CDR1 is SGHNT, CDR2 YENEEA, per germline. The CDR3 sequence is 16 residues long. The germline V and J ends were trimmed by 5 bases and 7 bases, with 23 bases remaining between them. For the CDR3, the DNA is TGTGCCAGCAGCAAAACTATACAGGGCCGGCTTTGTGGCTACACCTTC. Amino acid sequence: CASSKTIQGRLCGYTF.

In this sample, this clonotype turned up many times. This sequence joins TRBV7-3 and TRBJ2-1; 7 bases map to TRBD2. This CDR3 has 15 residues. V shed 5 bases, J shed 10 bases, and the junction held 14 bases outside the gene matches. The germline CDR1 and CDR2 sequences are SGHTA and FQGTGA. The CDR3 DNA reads TGTGCCAGCAGCAGTAGCGGGTCGACGGGGGGAGAGCAGTTCTTC. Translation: CASSSSGSTGGEQFF.

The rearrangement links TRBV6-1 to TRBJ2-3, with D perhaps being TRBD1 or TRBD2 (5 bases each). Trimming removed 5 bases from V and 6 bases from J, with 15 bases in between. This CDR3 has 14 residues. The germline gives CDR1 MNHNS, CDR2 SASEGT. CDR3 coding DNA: TGTGCCAGCAGTCCCCTAATGGGGGTGGATACGCAGTATTTT. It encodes CASSPLMGVDTQYF.

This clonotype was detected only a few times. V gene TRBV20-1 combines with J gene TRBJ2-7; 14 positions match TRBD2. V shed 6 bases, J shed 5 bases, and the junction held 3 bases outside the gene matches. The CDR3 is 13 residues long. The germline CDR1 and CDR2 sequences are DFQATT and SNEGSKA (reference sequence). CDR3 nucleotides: TGCAGTGCACGGACTAGCGGGAGGAACGAGCAGTACTTC. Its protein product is CSARTSGRNEQYF.

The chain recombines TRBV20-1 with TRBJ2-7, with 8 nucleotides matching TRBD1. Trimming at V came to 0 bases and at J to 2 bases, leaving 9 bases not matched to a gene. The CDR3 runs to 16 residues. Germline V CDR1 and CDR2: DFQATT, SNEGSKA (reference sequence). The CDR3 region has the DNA TGCAGTGCTAGAGATAAAGTTACAGGGGGGACCTACGAGCAGTACTTC. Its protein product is CSARDKVTGGTYEQYF.